The clone carrying this TCR beta chain was seen ten or more times. In TCRdb, the RT-PCR reads were re-called with MiXCR into one record per CDR3 protein. The table has about 700,000 distinct CDR3 sequences, approximately 15% seen once. The CDR3 runs to 13 residues. Germline CDR1 and CDR2: MNHEY and SVGEGT. The V end lost 2 bases, the J end lost 3 bases, and 8 bases lay between the germline ends. This TCR was recovered from a female donor in good health, serving as a healthy control. The sequencing sample was made of memory CD4+ T cells from blood. The V gene is TRBV6-2 or TRBV6-3, the J gene TRBJ2-7; D ambiguous. The chain's CDR3 is CASSYPHSYEQYF. CDR3 nucleotide sequence: TGTGCCAGCAGTTACCCCCACAGCTACGAGCAGTACTTC.